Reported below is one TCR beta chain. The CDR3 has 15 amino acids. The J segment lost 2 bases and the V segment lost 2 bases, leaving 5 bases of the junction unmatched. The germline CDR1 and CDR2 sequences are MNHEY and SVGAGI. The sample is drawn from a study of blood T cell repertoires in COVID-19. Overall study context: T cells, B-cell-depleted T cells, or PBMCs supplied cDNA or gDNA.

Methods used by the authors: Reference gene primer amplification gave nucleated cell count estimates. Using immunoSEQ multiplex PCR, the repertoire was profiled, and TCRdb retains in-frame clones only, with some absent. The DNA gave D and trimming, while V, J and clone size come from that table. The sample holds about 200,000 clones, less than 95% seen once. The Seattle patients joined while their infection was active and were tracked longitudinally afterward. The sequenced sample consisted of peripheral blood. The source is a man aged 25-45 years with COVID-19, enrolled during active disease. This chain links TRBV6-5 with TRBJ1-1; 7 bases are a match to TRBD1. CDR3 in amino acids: CASSYTGEVNTEAFF. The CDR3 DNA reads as TGTGCCAGCAGTTACACAGGGGAGGTTAACACTGAAGCTTTCTTT.